This T cell receptor (beta chain) was identified during a study of shared clonotypes between healthy human individuals. Donors were healthy HIV-negative adults without recently reported acute infections or vaccinations. Nashville, Tennessee was home to all donors, each a Caucasian adult. The data were produced by immunoSEQ multiplex PCR, yet TCRdb's version contains in-frame clones alone and is incomplete. Among about 2 million clones listed, around 95% were seen once. Regarding the study as a whole: Sorted-subset sequencing was shown by rarefaction to be incomplete despite large depth. Some clonotypes were shared by all four sorted-subset donors, while others were not shared. The non-shared ones had lower generation probabilities than the shared ones.

In the case of this clone: Its cognate antigen is unknown.

The CDR3 length is 15 residues. With 4 bases clipped from V and 5 bases from J, the junction kept 9 bases outside the gene matches. The germline V gene has CDR1 SGHNT and CDR2 YYREEE (reference sequence). The genes are TRBV5-4 and TRBJ2-3; 8 nucleotides agree with TRBD1. The TCR originated in a man aged 18 to 30 in good health. The sequencing sample was made of naive CD4+ T cells sorted from blood. The subset is: CD45RA+ positively selected. As DNA, the CDR3 is TGTGCCAGCAGCGCTCATCAGGGGGCGCAAGATACGCAGTATTTT. Its translation: CASSAHQGAQDTQYF.